Listed here are 15 T cell receptor beta chains from one sample, sequenced in a study of CD8 T cells in Susac syndrome. The RNA input was 0.5 to 1 ug, and it was reverse transcribed with random hexamers. MiXCR was run by TCRdb on the immunoSEQ multiplex PCR reads, yielding one entry per CDR3 protein. The sample lists 150,000 to 200,000 distinct CDR3 sequences; approximately 96% were seen once. The sequenced sample consisted of CD8+ T cells from PBMCs. The receptors come from a human donor with multiple sclerosis.

The chain combines TRBV7-9 with TRBJ1-4; D ambiguous. Germline loops: CDR1 SEHNR, CDR2 FQNEAQ (reference sequence). Trimming pared 4 bases from V and 8 bases from J, leaving 17 bases between. The CDR3 length is 15 residues. The DNA for the CDR3 is TGTGCCAGCAGCTCTTTATTGGACCCAGAGGAAAAACTGTTTTTT. Its translation: CASSSLLDPEEKLFF.

The chain couples TRBV5-1 to TRBJ1-2; TRBD1 is a possible D gene (6 bases). V lost 0 bases to trimming and J lost 5 bases, with 11 bases between them. The CDR3 is 14 residues long. Germline CDR1 SGHRS, CDR2 YFSETQ. CDR3 region: CASSLVDRTYGYTF. DNA for the CDR3: TGCGCCAGCAGCTTGGTCGACAGGACGTATGGCTACACCTTC.

The chain couples TRBV12-3 or TRBV12-4 to TRBJ2-5; 11 bases align to TRBD2. The trim removed 5 bases at V and 4 bases at J, leaving 18 bases unmatched. CDR3 size: 19 residues. The CDR3 reads CASSLPVAGGPPRTETQYF. DNA of the CDR3: TGTGCCAGCAGTCTACCCGTAGCGGGAGGGCCACCCCGGACAGAGACCCAGTACTTC.

The chain joins TRBV12-3 or TRBV12-4 to TRBJ2-3; no clear D gene. CDR3 length: 14 residues. V gave up 2 bases and J gave up 1 base, with 7 bases separating them. CDR3 sequence reads: CASSLSYRTDTQYF. In DNA, the CDR3 is TGTGCCAGCAGTTTATCGTATCGCACAGATACGCAGTATTTT.

This clonotype was detected only once. The chain links TRBV10-3 to TRBJ1-5; D is uncertain. The CDR3 runs 12 residues. V lost 8 bases, J lost 5 bases, and 10 bases lay in between. Germline assignment: CDR1 ENHRY and CDR2 SYGVKD. The DNA for the CDR3 is TGTGCCATCGGTCGGAGACATCAGCCCCAGCATTTT. Its translation is CAIGRRHQPQHF.

This clonotype was seen just once. This chain links TRBV20-1 with TRBJ2-2, with TRBD2 identical over 10 bases. CDR1 and CDR2 from the germline V gene are DFQATT and SNEGSKA (reference sequence). V lost 1 base and J lost 6; bases outside the gene matches: 2. This CDR3 is built from 14 residues. CDR3 in DNA: TGCAGTGCTAGAGCAAGCGGGAGGGCCGGGGAGCTGTTTTTT. It is translated as CSARASGRAGELFF.

V usage is TRBV20-1 and J usage is TRBJ2-1; maybe TRBD2 (6 bases). V dropped 0 bases and J dropped 6 bases, with 15 bases sitting between them. This CDR3 spans 15 amino acids. Germline CDR1 is DFQATT and CDR2 is SNEGSKA (reference sequence). CDR3 sequence (DNA): TGCAGTGCTAGAGATCGTGGAGGAGGGGTCAATGAGCAGTTCTTC. Translating gives CSARDRGGGVNEQFF.

The rearrangement joins TRBV4-2 to TRBJ1-2, with unresolved D. The V gene lost 2 bases and the J gene lost 8 bases, with 12 bases spanning the gap. In germline, CDR1 is LGHNA, CDR2 YNFKEQ. The CDR3 is made up of 13 amino acids. The CDR3 bases are TGTGCCAGCAGCCAACTCGGAGGGTTCGGCTACACCTTC. Its protein product is CASSQLGGFGYTF.

The table lists this clonotype with a count of one. This sequence joins TRBV7-6 and TRBJ2-7, with TRBD2 as a possible D gene (5 bases). The V gene's germline CDR1 is SGHVS and CDR2 FNYEAQ. The V and J ends lost 3 bases and 2 bases respectively, with 11 bases between them. CDR3 size: 14 residues. The CDR3 bases are TGTGCCAGCAGCTTGGGAGAAGGCCCCTACGAGCAGTACTTC. Translated, it gives CASSLGEGPYEQYF.

J is TRBJ2-1 and V is TRBV6-2 or TRBV6-3; no firm D call. The V end lost 6 bases, the J end lost 7 bases, and 16 bases lay between the germline ends. The CDR3 covers 14 residues. Germline CDR1 is MNHEY and CDR2 is SVGEGT. The CDR3 DNA is TGTGCCAGCAGCCTTTTCCTGGGTGGGAATGAGCAGTTCTTC. Protein sequence: CASSLFLGGNEQFF.

The CDR3 DNA follows: TGTGCCAGCAGCGCGAATCGGGCGCAGGGGGAGACTAGGTACCCCTACGAGCAGTACTTC. Amino acid sequence: CASSANRAQGETRYPYEQYF. V is TRBV3-1 and J is TRBJ2-7, with D possibly matching TRBD1 (7 bases). The CDR3 sequence is 20 residues long. Trimming removed 5 bases at V and 2 bases at J, with 31 bases between. From germline, CDR1 is LGHDT and CDR2 YNNKEL (reference sequence).

This clonotype is a singleton in its sample. V is TRBV5-1 and J is TRBJ1-1, with D tentatively TRBD1 (5 bases). The V gene's germline CDR1 is SGHRS and CDR2 YFSETQ. The CDR3 totals 14 residues. Trimming cost V 1 base and J 5 bases, with 12 bases left between them. CDR3 in amino acids: CASSLSQGRTEAFF. DNA for the CDR3: TGCGCCAGCAGCTTGAGTCAGGGCAGAACTGAAGCTTTCTTT.

This chain joins TRBV29-1 and TRBJ2-5; the match to TRBD1 covers 9 bases. Germline V gene lookup returns CDR1 SQVTM and CDR2 ANQGSEA. The CDR3 sequence is 16 residues long. Trimming took 1 base from V and 1 from J; bases not matched to a gene: 7. The chain's CDR3 is CSVEGLDRGTQETQYF. The CDR3 nucleotides read TGCAGCGTTGAAGGCCTGGACAGGGGAACCCAAGAGACCCAGTACTTC.

This sequence joins TRBV27 and TRBJ1-1, with 7 bases fitting TRBD1. Germline lookup yields CDR1 MNHEY and CDR2 SMNVEV (reference sequence). V lost 5 bases, J lost 0 bases, and 9 bases stayed unmatched. The CDR3 has 16 residues. The CDR3 sequence: CASSLTGDPLNTEAFF. Written as DNA, the CDR3 is TGTGCCAGCAGTCTTACAGGGGACCCCCTGAACACTGAAGCTTTCTTT.

The rearrangement uses TRBV4-1 and TRBJ2-7; D is perhaps TRBD2 (6 bases). The V end was cut by 4 bases, the J end by 1 base, with 14 bases between. This CDR3 has 15 amino acids. Germline loops: CDR1 MGHRA, CDR2 YSYEKL. This CDR3 is CASSPRGGGSYEQYF. The CDR3 coding sequence is TGCGCCAGCAGCCCGCGGGGAGGAGGGTCCTACGAGCAGTACTTC.